This is a list of T cell receptor beta chains from one sample in a study of T cell repertoires in cytomegalovirus infection. MiXCR, run by TCRdb on the reads, gives a single entry per CDR3 protein. The sample lists about 190,000 distinct CDR3 sequences; 9.5% were seen once. Sequences were obtained from PBMCs. The receptors come from a human donor in good health (CMV status not recorded). Some clones in this sample may be carry-over from other donors' samples. Both conserved end residues are part of each CDR3. A D gene is named only where the DNA matches it firmly. Part of the rows lack a size; the others show once, few, many or a class for expanded clones.

>many|-|TRBV15|TRBJ1-5
TGTGCCACCAGCGCCATGACCCCCCCTTTTAGCAATCAGCCCCAGCATTTT
CATSAMTPPFSNQPQHF
>many|-|TRBV7-2|TRBJ2-1
TGTGCCAGCAGCCCTCGAATACGTTTTGACGATGAGCAGTTCTTC
CASSPRIRFDDEQFF
>-|-|TRBV20-1|TRBJ2-1
TGCAGTGCTAGCCCGGCGGAAAGCTCCTACAATGAGCAGTTCTTC
CSASPAESSYNEQFF
>many|-|TRBV7-2|TRBJ2-7
TGTGCCAGCAGCAGGAACAGGGAATCCTACGAGCAGTACTTC
CASSRNRESYEQYF
>-|-|TRBV6-2/TRBV6-3|TRBJ2-3
TGTGCCAGCAGTTACGAGCGGACCACAGATACGCAGTATTTT
CASSYERTTDTQYF
>many|-|TRBV7-8|TRBJ1-4
TGTGCCAGCAGCTTGGATGATGAAAAACTGTTTTTT
CASSLDDEKLFF
>many|-|TRBV28|TRBJ2-6
TGTGCCAGCAGTTTAGGTGGGGCTAATGGGGCCAACGTCCTGACTTTC
CASSLGGANGANVLTF
>many|-|TRBV7-2|TRBJ2-2
TGTGCCAGCAGCTTGAATAGCGGAGGGAACACCGGGGAGCTGTTTTTT
CASSLNSGGNTGELFF
>-|-|TRBV6-6|TRBJ1-1
TGTGCCAGCAGTTGGGCAGGATTGAACACTGAAGCTTTCTTT
CASSWAGLNTEAFF
>-|TRBD2|TRBV3-1|TRBJ2-5
TGTGCCAGCAGCGGGGGACTAGCGGGCTTCCAAGAGACCCAGTACTTC
CASSGGLAGFQETQYF
>few|TRBD2|TRBV7-2|TRBJ2-3
TGTGCCAGCAGCTTAGCCGGGGGAGGGTCTTTCACAGATACGCAGTATTTT
CASSLAGGGSFTDTQYF
>many|-|TRBV7-9|TRBJ1-4
TGTGCCAGCAGCTCGTCGAGGGGCGGCGAAAAACTGTTTTTT
CASSSSRGGEKLFF
>-|-|TRBV10-3|TRBJ1-3
TGTGCCGCCCAGATCCCCTCTGGAAACACCATATATTTT
CAAQIPSGNTIYF
>-|TRBD1|TRBV12-3/TRBV12-4|TRBJ1-2
TGTGCCAGCAGTGTACAGGGGTACTATGGCTACACCTTC
CASSVQGYYGYTF
>many|TRBD1|TRBV28|TRBJ2-7
TGTGCCAGCAGGGACAGGGTAGGGTCCGAGCAGTACTTC
CASRDRVGSEQYF
>many|-|TRBV19|TRBJ2-2
TGTGCCGGGGAACTAGGCGGTCTTACGGGCACCGGGGAGCTGTTTTTT
CAGELGGLTGTGELFF
>few|TRBD2|TRBV20-1|TRBJ2-3
TGCAGTGCTAGAGATCCTAGCGGGCTGGCTTGGCTCACAGATACGCAGTATTTT
CSARDPSGLAWLTDTQYF
>few|-|TRBV20-1|TRBJ2-7
TGCAGTGCTCCCAAGCCCGGGACACACCTCTCCTACGAGCAGTACTTC
CSAPKPGTHLSYEQYF
>-|-|TRBV14|TRBJ2-5
TGTGCCAGCAGCCAAGGGTGGAAGACCCAGTACTTC
CASSQGWKTQYF
>many|TRBD1|TRBV28|TRBJ1-4
TGTGCCAGCAGCGGAGAGGACAGGGGACGGAGTGGACTGTTTTTT
CASSGEDRGRSGLFF
>few|TRBD2|TRBV2|TRBJ2-1
TGTGCCAGCAGGGAGACTAGCGTGGATGAGCAGTTCTTC
CASRETSVDEQFF
>many|-|TRBV7-2|TRBJ2-5
TGTGCCAGCAGCTTAGGGGTGGGGAGAGAGACCCAGTACTTC
CASSLGVGRETQYF
>many|TRBD1|TRBV7-8|TRBJ1-1
TGTGCCAGCAGTCATGCAGGGGGAGGCACTGAAGCTTTCTTT
CASSHAGGGTEAFF
>many|TRBD1|TRBV12-3/TRBV12-4|TRBJ1-2
TGTGCCAGCAGTGGACAGGGTCGCGGGAGCTACACCTTC
CASSGQGRGSYTF
>many|-|TRBV7-2|TRBJ1-2
TGTGCCAGCAGCTTAGAGAGAAACTATGGCTACACCTTC
CASSLERNYGYTF
>-|TRBD2|TRBV6-4|TRBJ2-3
TGTGCCAGCAGTGGTCTCGCGGGAGGGCAGGATACGCAGTATTTT
CASSGLAGGQDTQYF
>few|TRBD1|TRBV19|TRBJ2-1
TGTGCCAGTAGTATAGTACTCCGGGTGACAGGGATGGAGCAGTTCTTC
CASSIVLRVTGMEQFF
>many|-|TRBV6-1|TRBJ1-4
TGTGCCAGCAGTGACCCCGGGGCCGTTGAAAAACTGTTTTTT
CASSDPGAVEKLFF
>many|-|TRBV7-9|TRBJ2-5
TGTGCCAGCAGCCCCATGGACGGAACGGGAGAGACCCAGTACTTC
CASSPMDGTGETQYF
>many|TRBD2|TRBV7-2|TRBJ2-3
TGTGCCACCGAACCGACTAGCGGATTCACAGATACGCAGTATTTT
CATEPTSGFTDTQYF
>many|-|TRBV7-2|TRBJ2-7
TGTGCCAGCAGCGCGTCGCAGGGGGGGCCCTACGAGCAGTACTTC
CASSASQGGPYEQYF
>-|TRBD2|TRBV5-4|TRBJ2-3
TGTGCCAGCAGCTGGGGACTAGCGGGAGGAGAGCAGTATTTT
CASSWGLAGGEQYF
>few|TRBD1|TRBV29-1|TRBJ2-6
TGCAGCGCTAACGGACAGGGTACTCCTGGGGCCAACGTCCTGACTTTC
CSANGQGTPGANVLTF
>-|TRBD1|TRBV20-1|TRBJ2-7
TGCAGTGCTAGGGACATTTCCGGGACAGGGGGCGGCGAGCAGTACTTC
CSARDISGTGGGEQYF
>-|TRBD1|TRBV29-1|TRBJ1-2
TGCAGCGTTGAAGACGGACAGGGGGCAGACTATGGCTACACCTTC
CSVEDGQGADYGYTF
>few|-|TRBV25-1|TRBJ1-5
TGTGCCAGCAGTGATCGAGGGCTCAATCAGCCCCAGCATTTT
CASSDRGLNQPQHF
>-|-|TRBV6-2/TRBV6-3|TRBJ2-2
TGTGCCAGCAAGGGACGGAACACCGGGGAGCTGTTTTTT
CASKGRNTGELFF
>many|TRBD2|TRBV4-3|TRBJ2-1
TGCGCCAGCAGCCAAGTAGCGGGAGCCTACAATGAGCAGTTCTTC
CASSQVAGAYNEQFF
>-|-|TRBV28|TRBJ1-6
TGTGCCAGCAGTTTGCGGGGGCGCACTTCACCCCTCCACTTT
CASSLRGRTSPLHF
>many|-|TRBV20-1|TRBJ2-3
TGCAGTGCTAGAGGAGGAGGGAACACAGATACGCAGTATTTT
CSARGGGNTDTQYF
>-|TRBD2|TRBV7-8|TRBJ2-1
TGTGCCAGCAGCCCAGGACTAGCGGGGACCTATATCTATGAGCAGTTCTTC
CASSPGLAGTYIYEQFF
>-|TRBD1|TRBV5-1|TRBJ2-2
TGCGCCAGCAGTTTGACAGGGGGCCGGAATGCCGGGGAGCTGTTTTTT
CASSLTGGRNAGELFF
>-|-|TRBV5-5|TRBJ1-1
TGTGCCAGCAGCTACGATACAGGCAACACTGAAGCTTTCTTT
CASSYDTGNTEAFF
>few|TRBD2|TRBV20-1|TRBJ2-3
TGCAGTGCTAGCGGGACTAGCGGGAGAGGGGATACGCAGTATTTT
CSASGTSGRGDTQYF
>-|TRBD1|TRBV15|TRBJ1-2
TGTGCCACCAGCAGACAAGACAGGGACTATGGCTACACCTTC
CATSRQDRDYGYTF
>many|TRBD2|TRBV7-2|TRBJ2-7
TGTGCCAGCAGCTTAGCTAGCGGGGGCTACGAGCAGTACTTC
CASSLASGGYEQYF
>few|TRBD2|TRBV6-6|TRBJ2-7
TGTGCCAGCAGTTATCGTCCACTAGCGGGGTCCTACGAGCAGTACTTC
CASSYRPLAGSYEQYF
>-|-|TRBV5-6|TRBJ2-5
TGTGCCAGCAGCGGCGGACGATTAGAGACCCAGTACTTC
CASSGGRLETQYF
>many|TRBD1|TRBV7-6|TRBJ1-1
TGTGCCAGCGGGACAGGTGGTCTCGAGGCTTTCTTT
CASGTGGLEAFF
>many|-|TRBV7-6|TRBJ2-3
TGTGCCAGCAGCCTACAAGGGGGACAATTGCTCACAGATACGCAGTATTTT
CASSLQGGQLLTDTQYF
>few|TRBD1|TRBV19|TRBJ2-5
TGTGCCAGTAGTCAGACAGGGGCCAGAGAGACCCAGTACTTC
CASSQTGARETQYF
>few|TRBD1|TRBV7-9|TRBJ1-2
TGTGCCAGCAGCCCACAGGGGGATCTTGGGGGCTACACCTTC
CASSPQGDLGGYTF